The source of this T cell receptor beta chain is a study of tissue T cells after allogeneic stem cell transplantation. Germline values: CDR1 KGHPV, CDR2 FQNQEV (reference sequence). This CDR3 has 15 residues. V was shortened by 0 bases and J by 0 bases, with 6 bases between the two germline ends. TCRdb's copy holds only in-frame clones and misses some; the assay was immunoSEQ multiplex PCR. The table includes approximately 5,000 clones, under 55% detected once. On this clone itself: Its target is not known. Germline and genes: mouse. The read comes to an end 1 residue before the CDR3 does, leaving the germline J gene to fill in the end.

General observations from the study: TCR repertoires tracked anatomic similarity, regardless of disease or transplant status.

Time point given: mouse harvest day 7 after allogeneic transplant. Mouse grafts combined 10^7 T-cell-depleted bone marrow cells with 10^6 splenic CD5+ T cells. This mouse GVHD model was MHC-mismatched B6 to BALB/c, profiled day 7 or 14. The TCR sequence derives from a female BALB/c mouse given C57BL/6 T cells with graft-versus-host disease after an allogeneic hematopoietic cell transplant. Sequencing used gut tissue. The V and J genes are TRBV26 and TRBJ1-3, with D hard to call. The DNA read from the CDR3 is TGTGCCAGCAGTCTGTCTATCAATTCTGGAAATACGCTCTAT. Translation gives CASSLSINSGNTLY. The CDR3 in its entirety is CASSLSINSGNTLYF.